At least ten counts were recorded for the clone carrying this T cell receptor (beta chain). Its antigen is still unknown. Expressed TCRB transcripts were sequenced, since all the RNA that had been isolated was reverse transcribed. Assay: immunoSEQ multiplex PCR; the TCRdb copy retains only in-frame clones and omits some. This table holds about 190,000 clones, about 8% found once. The CDR3 has 15 residues. Germline V gene sequence: CDR1 SEHNR, CDR2 FQNEAQ (reference sequence). V shed 2 bases and J 1 base; nucleotides not matched to a gene: 0. The data were obtained in a study of beta chain features in type 1 diabetes. Study conclusions and caveats: All four CD4+ subsets from Type 1 diabetes patients carried moderately but significantly shorter TCRB CDR3s. With patients and controls alike, PCR might favor shorter templates to an equal degree.

The chain uses TRBV7-9 and TRBJ2-3; TRBD2 matches 10 bases. This TCR derives from a woman between 35 and 50 years old with type 1 diabetes. Specimen: central memory CD4+ T cells from blood. The CDR3 is CASSLTSGGTDTQYF. The DNA of the CDR3 is TGTGCCAGCAGCTTAACTAGCGGGGGCACAGATACGCAGTATTTT.